The 20 T cell receptor beta chains below were found in one sample sequenced in a study of tumor-infiltrating lymphocytes in primary liver carcinoma (dated by TCRdb to about 2017). Blood RNA was extracted from unsorted whole blood using TRIzol reagent, and germline DNA was obtained with the DNeasy Blood & Tissue kit. The sequencer was an Illumina HiSeq 2500. Starting from about 500 ng total RNA, TCRbeta-specific cDNA was produced by reverse transcription with a constant-region primer and ProtoScript II reverse transcriptase. The TCRbeta libraries were prepared through three rounds of nested multiplex PCR following a slightly modified ARM-PCR procedure. Each of the first two PCR rounds ran for around 10 cycles using multiplex TRBV1-TRBV30 forward primers together with a Cbeta reverse primer. TCRdb cleaned the public reads at Q25 with fastp, built clones with MiXCR and kept in-frame beta chains. Every entry covers one CDR3 protein and lists the most common genes and DNA from its rows. The sample has 320,000 or so distinct CDR3 sequences on record, around three fifths of them singletons. Of the sample, about 8.4% falls within the top ten clones.

Sequencing was carried out using peripheral blood. Every receptor here comes from a man aged 40-49 years with primary liver carcinoma and hepatitis B virus infection.

This clonotype was recorded many times. This sequence joins TRBV4-1 and TRBJ1-2; maybe TRBD1 (6 bases). CDR1 is MGHRA and CDR2 is YSYEKL in the germline V gene. The CDR3 is made up of 13 amino acids. Trimming stripped 9 bases from V and 5 bases from J, with 16 bases between. The CDR3 bases are TGCGCCAGTTCACAGGGAGTGAGTTATGGCTACACCTTC. Protein: CASSQGVSYGYTF.

CDR3 residues: CASSTTGGPPLHGYTF. In DNA, the CDR3 is TGTGCCAGTAGTACGACAGGGGGACCACCCCTCCATGGCTACACCTTC. This rearrangement joins TRBV19 to TRBJ1-2, with 9 bases matching TRBD1. Germline CDR1 is LNHDA and CDR2 is SQIVND (reference sequence). CDR3 length: 16 residues. The J segment lost 6 bases and the V segment lost 4 bases, leaving 12 bases of the junction unmatched. Complete variable domain (other parts from reference TRBV19 and TRBJ1-2): DGGITQSPKYLFRKEGQNVTLSCEQNLNHDAMYWYRQDPGQGLRLIYYSQIVNDFQKGDIAEGYSVSREKKESFPLTVTSAQKNPTAFYLCASSTTGGPPLHGYTFGSGTRLTVV.

This clonotype has just a few counts. A much larger clone is a single base away; this may be a read error. The V gene is TRBV6-6, the J gene TRBJ2-4; TRBD2 aligns across 14 bases. The CDR3 covers 17 residues. J was trimmed by 5 bases and V by 6 bases; bases with no gene match: 9. Germline V CDR1 and CDR2: MNHNY, SVGAGI (reference sequence). The CDR3 here is CASRETSGRAWENIQYF. The CDR3 DNA is TGTGCCAGCAGGGAGACTAGCGGGAGGGCCTGGGAAAACATTCAGTACTTC.

A note on this clonotype: Being one base from a much bigger clone, this may be a read error. V is TRBV7-8 and J is TRBJ2-2; no reliable D call. CDR1 and CDR2 from the germline V gene are SGHVS and FQNEAQ. The CDR3 spans 14 residues. CDR3 bases: TGTGTCAGCAGCTTAGGCGGTACTACCGGGGAGCTGTTTTTT. This translates into CVSSLGGTTGELFF.

As regards this clonotype: Possible read error: a much larger clone is one base away. The J gene is TRBJ1-1, the V gene TRBV4-3; D is possibly TRBD1 (6 bases). In germline, CDR1 is LGHNA, CDR2 YSLEER. V was clipped by 3 bases and J by 4 bases, with 15 bases between them. The CDR3 spans 15 residues. CDR3 nucleotides: TGCGCCAGCAGCCAGCGACAGGCGCTGCGCACTGAAGCTTTCTTT. Translating it yields CASSQRQALRTEAFF.

The chain couples TRBV6-6 to TRBJ1-6; the D is unclear. The germline V gene has CDR1 MNHNY and CDR2 SVGAGI (reference sequence). This CDR3 spans 16 amino acids. With 0 bases removed from V and 7 bases from J, the gap between germline ends came to 13 bases. CDR3 in DNA: TGTGCCAGCAGTTACTCGATTCCACAGTCAAATTCACCCCTCCACTTT. Protein product: CASSYSIPQSNSPLHF.

This clonotype was counted at least ten times. This chain connects TRBV12-3 or TRBV12-4 to TRBJ1-1; D may be TRBD1 (6 bases). Trimming stripped 5 bases from V and 4 bases from J, with 17 bases between. This CDR3 comprises 15 residues. CDR3 DNA: TGTGCCAGCAGTCCACAGAGTCAGGGGTTCACTGAAGCTTTCTTT. Amino acids: CASSPQSQGFTEAFF.

The chain joins TRBV19 to TRBJ2-3; D gene ambiguous. The CDR3 extends over 14 amino acids. Germline loops: CDR1 LNHDA, CDR2 SQIVND (reference sequence). The ends were cut back, 4 bases at V and 3 bases at J, with 11 bases in the middle. The CDR3 sequence: CASSTKRGTDTQYF. In DNA, the CDR3 is TGTGCCAGTAGTACAAAGCGAGGAACAGATACGCAGTATTTT.

With respect to this clonotype: Mismatch with germline at one junction end may stem from a read error. The genes are TRBV11-2 and TRBJ2-6; D not resolved. Per the germline V gene, CDR1 is SGHAT and CDR2 is FQNNGV. The CDR3 totals 13 residues. The CDR3 sequence is CACSLAGANVLTF. CDR3 DNA sequence: TGTGCCTGCAGCTTAGCCGGGGCCAACGTCCTGACTTTC.

About this clonotype itself: This clone may be a read error of a much larger clone one base away. J is TRBJ2-1 and V is TRBV6-1, with a weak D call TRBD2 (6 bases). The germline CDR1 and CDR2 sequences are MNHNS and SASEGT. This CDR3 contains 13 residues. Deletions cut 3 bases from V and 7 bases from J, with 10 bases between. Written as DNA, the CDR3 is TGTGCCAGCAGTGACTACCGGGGGAATGAGCAGTTCTTC. Protein: CASSDYRGNEQFF.

This clonotype was detected only once. A read error is possible here, since a much larger clone lies one base away. The chain is built from TRBV6-2 or TRBV6-3 and TRBJ1-5; unclear D gene. CDR1 MNHEY and CDR2 SVGEGT come from the germline V gene. The CDR3 is 15 amino acids. The CDR3 nucleotides read TGTGCCAGCAGTTACAGATTGACTGATAATCAGCCCAAGCATTTT. It translates to CASSYRLTDNQPKHF.

A word on this clonotype: A read error may be the cause here, since a much bigger clone is one base away. This sequence joins TRBV6-2 or TRBV6-3 and TRBJ2-2; D call uncertain. The V end lost 8 bases, the J end lost 0 bases, and 10 bases lay between the germline ends. In germline, CDR1 is MNHEY, CDR2 SVGEGT. This CDR3 comprises 14 residues. DNA of the CDR3: TGTGCCAGCTTGGGCTACTCGAACACCGGGGAGCTGTTTTTT. It yields the protein CASLGYSNTGELFF.

A remark on this clonotype: An end of the junction differs from the germline gene, which may be a read error. The chain couples TRBV14 to TRBJ1-4, with TRBD1 as a possible D gene (6 bases). The CDR3 is 16 amino acids. Germline V lookup: CDR1 SGHDN, CDR2 FVKESK. The CDR3 sequence is CAGSRVYGGAGEKLFF. In DNA form, the CDR3 reads TGTGCCGGCAGCCGAGTTTATGGGGGGGCTGGTGAAAAACTGTTTTTT.

As regards this clonotype: A much larger clone differs by one base, so this may be a read error. The CDR3 does not end in the conserved phenylalanine or tryptophan, so this is likely a read error. The chain recombines TRBV6-5 with TRBJ2-5; 7 bases line up with TRBD1. The CDR3 runs 14 residues. With 2 bases clipped from V and 1 base from J, the junction kept 1 base outside the gene matches. Looked up from germline, CDR1 is MNHEY and CDR2 is SVGAGI. DNA for the CDR3: TGTGCCAGCAGTTACGGGACAGCCCAAGAGACCCAGTACATC. This translates into CASSYGTAQETQYI.

As regards this clonotype: Lacking the conserved final phenylalanine or tryptophan, this CDR3 likely reflects a read error. This chain's CDR3 is CASSQDGRVGHNSPLHL. CDR3 nucleotides: TGTGCCAGCAGCCAAGACGGGAGGGTAGGACATAATTCACCCCTCCACCTT. This chain joins TRBV4-2 and TRBJ1-6, with D unresolved. The CDR3 loop spans 17 amino acids. The germline CDR1 and CDR2 sequences are LGHNA and YNFKEQ. Between the trimmed V and J ends, which lost 0 bases and 5 bases, there was a span of 14 bases.

This clonotype was recorded a few times. V usage is TRBV5-1 and J usage is TRBJ2-5, with 12 bases aligning to TRBD2. This CDR3 is built from 15 residues. Germline V gene data show CDR1 as SGHRS and CDR2 as YFSETQ. Trimming removed 1 base from V and 4 bases from J; junction bases left unmatched: 2. As DNA, the CDR3 is TGCGCCAGCAGCTTGAAACTAGCGGGAGGAGAGACCCAGTACTTC. This gives the protein CASSLKLAGGETQYF.

The chain couples TRBV28 to TRBJ2-1, with a possible D match to TRBD2 (6 bases). V lost 5 bases, J lost 12 bases, and 26 bases lay in between. This CDR3 region has 16 residues. CDR1 is MDHEN, CDR2 SYDVKM, per germline. The CDR3 loop is CASSLPGLAPAGGQFF. CDR3 sequence (DNA): TGTGCCAGCAGTCTCCCGGGATTAGCGCCCGCCGGGGGGCAGTTCTTC.

The chain carries TRBV12-3 or TRBV12-4 and TRBJ1-5; 8 nucleotides align to TRBD1. With 5 bases clipped from V and 6 bases from J, the junction kept 6 bases outside the gene matches. This CDR3 comprises 14 residues. The CDR3 spells CASSHGQGIQPQHF. The CDR3 DNA follows: TGTGCCAGCAGTCATGGACAGGGAATTCAGCCCCAGCATTTT.

This clonotype was recorded a few times. A much larger clonotype is one base distant, so this may be a read error. The chain couples TRBV29-1 to TRBJ2-5, with D perhaps TRBD1 (5 bases). CDR3 size: 12 residues. Germline V gene lookup returns CDR1 SQVTM and CDR2 ANQGSEA. The CDR3 nucleotides read TGCAGCGTTGGGCAGGGTTTCGAGACCCAGCACTTC. Residues: CSVGQGFETQHF.

For this clonotype: The junction departs from germline at one end; a sequencing error may be responsible. The gene calls are TRBV5-1 and TRBJ2-2; D remains ambiguous. The germline gives CDR1 SGHRS, CDR2 YFSETQ. The CDR3 is made up of 15 amino acids. This CDR3 is CASKVSQTNIGELFF. The CDR3 coding sequence is TGCGCCAGCAAGGTTTCACAAACTAACATCGGGGAGCTGTTTTTT. The variable domain in full, completed from reference TRBV5-1 and TRBJ2-2, reads KAGVTQTPRYLIKTRGQQVTLSCSPISGHRSVSWYQQTPGQGLQFLFEYFSETQRNKGNFPGRFSGRQFSNSRSEMNVSTLELGDSALYLCASKVSQTNIGELFFGEGSRLTVL.